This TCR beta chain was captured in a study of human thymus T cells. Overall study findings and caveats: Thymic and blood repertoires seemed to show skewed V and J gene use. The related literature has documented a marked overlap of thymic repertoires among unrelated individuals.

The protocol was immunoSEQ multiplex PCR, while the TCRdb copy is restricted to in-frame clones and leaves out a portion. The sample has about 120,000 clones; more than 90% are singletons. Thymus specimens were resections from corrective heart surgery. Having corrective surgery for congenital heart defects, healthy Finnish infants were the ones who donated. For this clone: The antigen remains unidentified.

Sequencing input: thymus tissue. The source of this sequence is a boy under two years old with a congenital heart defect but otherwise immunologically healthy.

CDR3: CASSRTGIPHEQYF. In DNA, the CDR3 is TGTGCCAGCAGTCGGACAGGGATCCCCCACGAGCAGTACTTC. V gene TRBV6-5 combines with J gene TRBJ2-7; 8 bases line up with TRBD1. The CDR3 has 14 amino acids. Trimming took 5 bases from V and 5 from J; bases not matched to a gene: 8. CDR1 and CDR2 (germline): MNHEY, SVGAGI.